These T cell receptor beta chains were read from a single sample in a study of blood T cell repertoires in COVID-19. Repertoires were generated with immunoSEQ multiplex PCR, while TCRdb's copy carries only in-frame clones and drops some. Of more than 350,000 clones in the sample, about 87% were seen once. Sequencing was performed on peripheral blood. Source of these receptors: a woman aged 25-40 years with COVID-19, enrolled during active disease. Each CDR3 is given with its conserved first and last residue. The D gene is left open where the match is weak.

cdr3_aa j_call v_call d_call cdr3_length
CASSFQVSGANVLTF TRBJ2-6 TRBV11-2 . 15
CASIGPGLAQYF TRBJ2-3 TRBV6-5 . 12
CASSPLGLAGGRKTQYF TRBJ2-5 TRBV9 TRBD2 17
CASSEELAGGGEQYF TRBJ2-7 TRBV2 TRBD2 15
CASSGGLAGASSYEQYF TRBJ2-7 TRBV2 TRBD2 17
CASSLSTSGRYNEQFF TRBJ2-1 TRBV27 TRBD2 16
CSVGNRATGELFF TRBJ2-2 TRBV29-1 . 13
CASSRDSQETQYF TRBJ2-5 TRBV2 . 13
CASSFPGRGQLYNEQFF TRBJ2-1 TRBV7-8 . 17
CASSLFPLSRQGISNQPQHF TRBJ1-5 TRBV5-1 TRBD1 20
CASSGDSYGYTF TRBJ1-2 TRBV10-1 TRBD1 12
CASSSGTSALSSYNEQFF TRBJ2-1 TRBV7-2 TRBD2 18
CASSIGGGNIQYF TRBJ2-4 TRBV19 . 13
CASSLAGGSNNEQFF TRBJ2-1 TRBV3-1/TRBV3-2 TRBD2 15
CASSQLAGDSYEQYF TRBJ2-7 TRBV19 TRBD2 15
CAIRSSSTYYGYTF TRBJ1-2 TRBV10-3 . 14
CASSRGPGEADTQYF TRBJ2-3 TRBV4-1 . 15
CASSQGRTSGIYEQYF TRBJ2-7 TRBV4-1 TRBD2 16
CASSSGGRTGTGELFF TRBJ2-2 TRBV19 . 16
CASSISSQETQYF TRBJ2-5 TRBV19 . 13
CSLWVARHNEQFF TRBJ2-1 TRBV29-1 . 13
CASSLKGARVGTEAFF TRBJ1-1 TRBV7-9 TRBD1 16
CASSVGQGAAGANVLTF TRBJ2-6 TRBV9 TRBD1 17
CASSQVGGSYEQYF TRBJ2-7 TRBV4-1 TRBD2 14
CASSPYGQKKETQYF TRBJ2-5 TRBV7-2 . 15
CASRESGFSMNTEAFF TRBJ1-1 TRBV7-9 . 16
CASSVGLTYNEQFF TRBJ2-1 TRBV19 . 14
CASSQVASGVNTGELFF TRBJ2-2 TRBV3-1/TRBV3-2 . 17
CAIPDRRAETQYF TRBJ2-5 TRBV6-5 . 13
CASSLVAGNTGELFF TRBJ2-2 TRBV5-1 . 15
CASSSPPGRSHSGANVLTF TRBJ2-6 TRBV28 . 19
CATRGGGATNEKLFF TRBJ1-4 TRBV28 . 15
CASRRAGGDGYTF TRBJ1-2 TRBV12-3/TRBV12-4 TRBD1 13
CASSAPGRSGANVLTF TRBJ2-6 TRBV2 . 16
CASSIPAGSDPYGYTF TRBJ1-2 TRBV19 . 16
CASSYGTYEQYF TRBJ2-7 TRBV28 . 12
CASSKPGQGAGNTIYF TRBJ1-3 TRBV7-9 TRBD1 16
CASHWKGGGSGELFF TRBJ2-2 TRBV5-1 TRBD1 15
CASSRRDIDSGANVLTF TRBJ2-6 TRBV5-1 . 17
CASSPDLPGYFGNTIYF TRBJ1-3 TRBV3-1/TRBV3-2 . 17
CASSKLGQGVPYEQYF TRBJ2-7 TRBV21-1 . 16
CASSWTGGVNTEAFF TRBJ1-1 TRBV7-3 TRBD1 15
CATSRDRTEAGKLFF TRBJ1-4 TRBV15 . 15
CASSPLRLAGDGEQYF TRBJ2-7 TRBV18 TRBD2 16
CASSLGTSGSMAVDEQFF TRBJ2-1 TRBV5-4 TRBD2 18